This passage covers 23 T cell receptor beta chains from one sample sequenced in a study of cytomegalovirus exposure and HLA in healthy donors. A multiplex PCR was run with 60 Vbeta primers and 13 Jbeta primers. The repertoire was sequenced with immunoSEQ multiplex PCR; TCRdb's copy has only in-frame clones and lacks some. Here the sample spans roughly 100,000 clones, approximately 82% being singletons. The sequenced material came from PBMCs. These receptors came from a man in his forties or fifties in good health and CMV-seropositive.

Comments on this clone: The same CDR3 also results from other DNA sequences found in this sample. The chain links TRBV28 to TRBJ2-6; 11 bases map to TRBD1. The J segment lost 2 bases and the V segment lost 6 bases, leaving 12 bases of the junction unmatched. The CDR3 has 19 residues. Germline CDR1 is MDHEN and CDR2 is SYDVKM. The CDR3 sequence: CASRSGTGGNGAGANVLTF. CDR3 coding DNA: TGTGCCAGCAGATCCGGGACAGGGGGTAATGGGGCTGGGGCCAACGTCCTGACTTTC. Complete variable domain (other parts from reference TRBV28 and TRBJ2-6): DVKVTQSSRYLVKRTGEKVFLECVQDMDHENMFWYRQDPGLGLRLIYFSYDVKMKEKGDIPEGYSVSREKKERFSLILESASTNQTSMYLCASRSGTGGNGAGANVLTFGAGSRLTVL.

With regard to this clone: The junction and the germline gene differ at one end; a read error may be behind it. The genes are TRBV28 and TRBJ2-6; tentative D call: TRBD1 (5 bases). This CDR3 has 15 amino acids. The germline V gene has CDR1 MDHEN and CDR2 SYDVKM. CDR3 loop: CASSLVRAGANGLTF. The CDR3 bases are TGTGCCAGCAGTTTAGTCCGGGCTGGGGCCAACGGCCTGACTTTC.

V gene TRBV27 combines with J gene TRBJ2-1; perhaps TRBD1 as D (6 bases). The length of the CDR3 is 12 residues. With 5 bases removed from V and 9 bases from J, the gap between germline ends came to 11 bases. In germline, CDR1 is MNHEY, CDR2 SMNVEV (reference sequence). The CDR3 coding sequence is TGTGCCAGCAGTCCCCAGGGGTCTGAGCAGTTCTTC. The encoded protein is CASSPQGSEQFF.

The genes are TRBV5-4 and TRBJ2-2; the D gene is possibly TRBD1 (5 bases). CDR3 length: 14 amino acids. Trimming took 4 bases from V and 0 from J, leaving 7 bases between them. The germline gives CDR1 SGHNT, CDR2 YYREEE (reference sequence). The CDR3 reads CASSPDTNTGELFF. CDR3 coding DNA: TGTGCCAGCAGCCCGGACACGAACACCGGGGAGCTGTTTTTT.

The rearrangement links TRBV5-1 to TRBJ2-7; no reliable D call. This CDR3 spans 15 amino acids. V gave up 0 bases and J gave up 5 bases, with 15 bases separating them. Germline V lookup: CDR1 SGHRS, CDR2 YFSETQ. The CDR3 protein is CASSLGYSGNHEQYF. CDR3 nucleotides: TGCGCCAGCAGCTTGGGGTACTCAGGTAATCACGAGCAGTACTTC.

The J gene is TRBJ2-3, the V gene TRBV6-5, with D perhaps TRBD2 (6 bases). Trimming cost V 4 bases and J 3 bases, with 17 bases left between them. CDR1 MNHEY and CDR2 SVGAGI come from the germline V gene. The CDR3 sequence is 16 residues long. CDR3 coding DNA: TGTGCCAGCAGTTCCCCAGCGGCGGCGGGAACAGATACGCAGTATTTT. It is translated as CASSSPAAAGTDTQYF.

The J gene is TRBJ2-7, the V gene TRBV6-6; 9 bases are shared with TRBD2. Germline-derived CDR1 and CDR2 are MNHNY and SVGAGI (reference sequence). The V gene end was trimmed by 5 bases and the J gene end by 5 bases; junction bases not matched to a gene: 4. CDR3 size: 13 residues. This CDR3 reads CASSLSGSHEQYF. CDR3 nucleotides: TGTGCCAGCAGTCTTAGCGGGAGCCACGAGCAGTACTTC.

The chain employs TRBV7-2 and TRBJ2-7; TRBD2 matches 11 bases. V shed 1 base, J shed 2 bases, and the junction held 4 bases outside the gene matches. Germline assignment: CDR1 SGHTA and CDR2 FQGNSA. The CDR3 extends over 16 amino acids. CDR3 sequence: CASSLDGTSGAYEQYF. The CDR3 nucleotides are TGTGCCAGCAGCTTAGATGGGACTAGCGGTGCCTACGAGCAGTACTTC.

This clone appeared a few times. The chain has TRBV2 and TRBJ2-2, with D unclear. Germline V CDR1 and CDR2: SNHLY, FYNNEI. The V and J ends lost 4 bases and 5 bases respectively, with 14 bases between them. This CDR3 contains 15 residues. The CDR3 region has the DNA TGTGCCAGCAGTGCGGCCGAACCGGGTACCGGGGAGCTGTTTTTT. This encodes CASSAAEPGTGELFF. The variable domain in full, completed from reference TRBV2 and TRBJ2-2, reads EPEVTQTPSHQVTQMGQEVILRCVPISNHLYFYWYRQILGQKVEFLVSFYNNEISEKSEIFDDQFSVERPDGSNFTLKIRSTKLEDSAMYFCASSAAEPGTGELFFGEGSRLTVL.

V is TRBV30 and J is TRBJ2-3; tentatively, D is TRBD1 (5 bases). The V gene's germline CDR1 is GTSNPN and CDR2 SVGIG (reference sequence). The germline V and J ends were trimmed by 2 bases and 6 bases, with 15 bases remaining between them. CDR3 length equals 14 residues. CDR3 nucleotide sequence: TGTGCCTGGAGTACAGGAGCCTTTGGTGATACGCAGTATTTT. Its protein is CAWSTGAFGDTQYF.

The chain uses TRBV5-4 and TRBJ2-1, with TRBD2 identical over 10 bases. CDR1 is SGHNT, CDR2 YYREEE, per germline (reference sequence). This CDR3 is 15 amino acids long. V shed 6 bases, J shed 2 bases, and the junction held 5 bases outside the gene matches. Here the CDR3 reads CASTKREGAYNEQFF. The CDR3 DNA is TGTGCCAGCACCAAGCGGGAGGGCGCCTACAATGAGCAGTTCTTC.

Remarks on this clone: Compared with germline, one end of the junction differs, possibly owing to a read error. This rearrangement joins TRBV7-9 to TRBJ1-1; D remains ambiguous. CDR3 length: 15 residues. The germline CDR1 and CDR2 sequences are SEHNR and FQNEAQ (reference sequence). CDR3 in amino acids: CSSSHPRTYGTEAFF. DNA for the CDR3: TGTTCCAGCAGCCACCCAAGGACTTACGGGACTGAAGCTTTCTTT. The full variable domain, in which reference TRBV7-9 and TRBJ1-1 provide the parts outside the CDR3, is DTGVSQNPRHKITKRGQNVTFRCDPISEHNRLYWYRQTLGQGPEFLTYFQNEAQLEKSRLLSDRFSAERPKGSFSTLEIQRTEQGDSAMYLCSSSHPRTYGTEAFFGQGTRLTVV.

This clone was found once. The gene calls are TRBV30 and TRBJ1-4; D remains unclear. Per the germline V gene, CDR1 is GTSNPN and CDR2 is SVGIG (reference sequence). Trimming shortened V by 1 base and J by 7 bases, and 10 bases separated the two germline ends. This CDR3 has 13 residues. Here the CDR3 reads CAWSEGEGEKLFF. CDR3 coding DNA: TGTGCCTGGAGTGAGGGAGAAGGTGAAAAACTGTTTTTT.

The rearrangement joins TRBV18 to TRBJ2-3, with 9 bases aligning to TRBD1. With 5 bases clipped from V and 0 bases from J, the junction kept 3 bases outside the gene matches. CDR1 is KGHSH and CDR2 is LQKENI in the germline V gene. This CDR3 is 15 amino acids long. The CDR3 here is CASSSGQGSTDTQYF. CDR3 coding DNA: TGTGCCAGCTCATCAGGACAGGGGAGCACAGATACGCAGTATTTT.

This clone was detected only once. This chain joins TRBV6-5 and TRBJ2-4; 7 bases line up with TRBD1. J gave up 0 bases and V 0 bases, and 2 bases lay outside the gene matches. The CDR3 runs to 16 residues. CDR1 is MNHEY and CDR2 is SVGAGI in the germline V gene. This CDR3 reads CASSYSGQLAKNIQYF. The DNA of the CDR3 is TGTGCCAGCAGTTACTCGGGACAGCTAGCCAAAAACATTCAGTACTTC.

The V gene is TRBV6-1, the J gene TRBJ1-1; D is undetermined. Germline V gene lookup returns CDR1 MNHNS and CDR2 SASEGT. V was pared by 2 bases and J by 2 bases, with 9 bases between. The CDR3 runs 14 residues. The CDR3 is CASSELVANTEAFF. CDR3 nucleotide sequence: TGTGCCAGCAGTGAATTGGTGGCAAACACTGAAGCTTTCTTT.

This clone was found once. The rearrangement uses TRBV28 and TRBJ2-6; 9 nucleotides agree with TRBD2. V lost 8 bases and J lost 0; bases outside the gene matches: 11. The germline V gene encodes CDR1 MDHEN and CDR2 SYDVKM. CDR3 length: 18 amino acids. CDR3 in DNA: TGTGCCAGCGGACTGTGGGAGACTAGCGGCTCTGGGGCCAACGTCCTGACTTTC. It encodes CASGLWETSGSGANVLTF. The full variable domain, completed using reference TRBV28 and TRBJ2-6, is DVKVTQSSRYLVKRTGEKVFLECVQDMDHENMFWYRQDPGLGLRLIYFSYDVKMKEKGDIPEGYSVSREKKERFSLILESASTNQTSMYLCASGLWETSGSGANVLTFGAGSRLTVL.

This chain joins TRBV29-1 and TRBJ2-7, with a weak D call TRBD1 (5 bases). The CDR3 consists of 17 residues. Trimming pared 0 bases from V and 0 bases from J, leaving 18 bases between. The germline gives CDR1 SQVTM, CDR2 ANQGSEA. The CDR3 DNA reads TGCAGCGTTGAAGATAGAGTGGGGCCGCTGTCCTCCTACGAGCAGTACTTC. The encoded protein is CSVEDRVGPLSSYEQYF.

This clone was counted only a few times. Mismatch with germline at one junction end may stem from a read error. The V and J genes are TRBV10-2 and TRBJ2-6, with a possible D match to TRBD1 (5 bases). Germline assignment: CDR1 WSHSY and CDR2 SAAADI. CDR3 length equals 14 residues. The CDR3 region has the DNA TGCGCCAGCAGTGATACTTCTGGGGCCAACGGCCTGACTTTC. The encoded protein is CASSDTSGANGLTF.

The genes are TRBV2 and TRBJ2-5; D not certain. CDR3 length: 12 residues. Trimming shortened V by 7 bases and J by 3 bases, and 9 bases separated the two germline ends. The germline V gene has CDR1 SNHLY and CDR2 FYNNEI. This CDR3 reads CASNEFEETQYF. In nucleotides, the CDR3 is TGTGCCAGCAATGAGTTCGAAGAGACCCAGTACTTC.

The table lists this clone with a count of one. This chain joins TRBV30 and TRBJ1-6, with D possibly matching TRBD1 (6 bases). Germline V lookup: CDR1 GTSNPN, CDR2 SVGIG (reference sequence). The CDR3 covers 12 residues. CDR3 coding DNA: TGTGCTGCTGCCACAGGGATCTCACCCCTCCACTTT. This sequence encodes CAAATGISPLHF.

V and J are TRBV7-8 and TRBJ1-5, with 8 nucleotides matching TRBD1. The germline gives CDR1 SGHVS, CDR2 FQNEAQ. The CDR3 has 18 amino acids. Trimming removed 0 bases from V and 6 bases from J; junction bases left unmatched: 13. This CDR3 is CASSLARGQVGAGQPQHF. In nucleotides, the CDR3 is TGTGCCAGCAGCTTAGCGAGGGGACAGGTGGGGGCCGGTCAGCCCCAGCATTTT.

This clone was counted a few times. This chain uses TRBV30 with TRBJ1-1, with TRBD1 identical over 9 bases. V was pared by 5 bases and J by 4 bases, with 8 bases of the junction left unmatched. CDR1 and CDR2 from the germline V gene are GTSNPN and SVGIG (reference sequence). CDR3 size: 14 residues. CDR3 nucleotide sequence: TGTGCCTGGCAAAACCGGGACAGGGCCACTGAAGCTTTCTTT. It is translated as CAWQNRDRATEAFF.